A selection of T cell receptor beta chains follows, all from one sample in a study of cytomegalovirus exposure and HLA in healthy donors. Clones were read by immunoSEQ multiplex PCR, and TCRdb kept only the in-frame ones, dropping some. Among 150,000 to 200,000 clones, about 76% were seen once, and the ten largest hold 1.6%. Sequencing input: PBMCs. These receptor sequences come from a woman aged 45-60 years in good health and CMV-seronegative. The CDR3 runs from the conserved cysteine through the conserved F or W. D genes are given only for firm matches. Not every row has a clone size; where given, it reads once, few, many or a size class.

D,size,J,V,DNA,CDR3
.,.,TRBJ2-4,TRBV6-5,TGTGCCAGCAGTTACTCGACTTCGGTAGCCAAAAACATTCAGTACTTC,CASSYSTSVAKNIQYF
TRBD2,few,TRBJ2-5,TRBV5-6,TGTGCCAGCAGCTTGGGACTAGCGGGAGTAGGAGAGACCCAGTACTTC,CASSLGLAGVGETQYF
.,.,TRBJ2-5,TRBV2,TGTGCCAGCAGCTTTGGAGAGCAGTACTTC,CASSFGEQYF
TRBD1,.,TRBJ2-7,TRBV7-2,TGTGCCAGCAGCACTATGACAGGGAAGACCTACGAGCAGTACTTC,CASSTMTGKTYEQYF
TRBD2,.,TRBJ2-5,TRBV5-4,TGTGCCAGCAGCGGCAAGACTAGCGGGCAAGAGACCCAGTACTTC,CASSGKTSGQETQYF
TRBD1,.,TRBJ1-5,TRBV6-5,TGTGCCAGCACCTCCGGGACAGGGCGTAATCAGCCCCAGCATTTT,CASTSGTGRNQPQHF
TRBD1,few,TRBJ1-5,TRBV10-3,TGTGCCATCAGCGAAACCGGGACAGGGATATCGGATCAGCCCCAGCATTTT,CAISETGTGISDQPQHF
.,.,TRBJ1-2,TRBV18,TGTGCCAGCTCACCCACGGACAGCTATGGCTACACCTTC,CASSPTDSYGYTF
TRBD1,.,TRBJ1-2,TRBV19,TGTGCCAGTAGTAGACCGACAGGGGTTAACTATGGCTACACCTTC,CASSRPTGVNYGYTF
.,.,TRBJ1-1,TRBV18,TGTGCCAGCTCACCTTCGACAGACACTGAAGCTTTCTTT,CASSPSTDTEAFF
TRBD2,.,TRBJ2-7,TRBV7-2,TGTGCCAGCAGCCACACGGGACTAGCGGGAATCTACGAGCAGTACTTC,CASSHTGLAGIYEQYF
.,.,TRBJ1-3,TRBV10-3,TGTGCCATTGGGCCAAACTCTGGAAACACCATATATTTT,CAIGPNSGNTIYF
.,.,TRBJ2-7,TRBV5-1,TGCGCCAGCAGCCTCTCCAGGGATAATTTCGACGAGCAGTACTTC,CASSLSRDNFDEQYF